This T cell receptor beta chain was identified during a study of T cell responses to AZD1222 COVID-19 vaccine. Clones were sequenced by immunoSEQ multiplex PCR, and TCRdb holds only the in-frame ones, with some missing. Of 96,000 or so clones in the sample, about nine tenths were seen once. To note about this clone: Its antigen is unknown.

Notes on the study in general: Reportedly, close to half of spike-specific TCRs are directed against unmutated variant regions. Sampled repertoires all dated from after the peak T cell response. Increases in Spike-specific TCR breadth and depth were seen after two AZD1222 doses.

There are 15 residues in the CDR3. V gave up 5 bases and J gave up 0 bases, with 11 bases separating them. Germline V gives CDR1 MNHEY, CDR2 SMNVEV (reference sequence). The sample consisted of peripheral blood, taken on day 0 of AZD1222 vaccination. This sequence joins TRBV27 and TRBJ1-5, with D perhaps matching TRBD1 (5 bases). The origin of this receptor is an adult in good health. The CDR3 nucleotides read TGTGCCAGCAGTCTAGACAGCTATAGCAATCAGCCCCAGCATTTT. As protein: CASSLDSYSNQPQHF.